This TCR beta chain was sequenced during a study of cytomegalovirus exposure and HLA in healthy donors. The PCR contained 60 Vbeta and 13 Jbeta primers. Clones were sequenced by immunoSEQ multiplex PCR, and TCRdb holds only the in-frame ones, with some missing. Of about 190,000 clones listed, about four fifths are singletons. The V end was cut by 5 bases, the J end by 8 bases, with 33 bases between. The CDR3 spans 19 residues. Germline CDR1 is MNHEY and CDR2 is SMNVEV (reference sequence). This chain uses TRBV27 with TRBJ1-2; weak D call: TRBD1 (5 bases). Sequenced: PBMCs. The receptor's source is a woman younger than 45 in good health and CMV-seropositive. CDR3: CASSRRAADVWAGTRGYTF. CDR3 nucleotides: TGTGCCAGCAGTCGAAGGGCCGCCGATGTATGGGCAGGGACTAGGGGCTACACCTTC.